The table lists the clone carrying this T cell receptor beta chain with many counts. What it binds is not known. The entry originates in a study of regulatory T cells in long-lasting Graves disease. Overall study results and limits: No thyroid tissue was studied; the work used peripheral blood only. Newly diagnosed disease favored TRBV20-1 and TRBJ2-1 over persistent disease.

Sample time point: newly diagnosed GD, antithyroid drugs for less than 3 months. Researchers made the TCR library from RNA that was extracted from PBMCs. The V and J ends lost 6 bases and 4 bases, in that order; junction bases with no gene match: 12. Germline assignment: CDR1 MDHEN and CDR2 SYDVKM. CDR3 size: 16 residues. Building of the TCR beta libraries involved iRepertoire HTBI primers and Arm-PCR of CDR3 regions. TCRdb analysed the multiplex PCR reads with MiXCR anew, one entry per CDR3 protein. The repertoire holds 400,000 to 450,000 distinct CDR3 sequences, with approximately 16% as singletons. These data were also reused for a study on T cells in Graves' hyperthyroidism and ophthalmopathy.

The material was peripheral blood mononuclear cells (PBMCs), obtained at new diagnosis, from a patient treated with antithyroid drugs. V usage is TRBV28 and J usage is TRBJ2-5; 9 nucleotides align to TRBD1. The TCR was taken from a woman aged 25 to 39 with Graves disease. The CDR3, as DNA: TGTGCCAGCAGAATACAGGGGGCGGGCGGGCCAGAGACCCAGTACTTC. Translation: CASRIQGAGGPETQYF.